The source of this T cell receptor beta chain is a study of blood T cell repertoires in COVID-19. The protocol was immunoSEQ multiplex PCR, while the TCRdb copy is restricted to in-frame clones and leaves out a portion. Here the sample spans fewer than 350,000 clones, roughly 91% being singletons. The CDR3 length is 18 residues. The germline gives CDR1 GTSNPN, CDR2 SVGIG (reference sequence). V gave up 3 bases and J gave up 2 bases; unmatched junction bases: 16. Material: PBMCs or T cells enriched from blood (not recorded which). The chain employs TRBV30 and TRBJ1-3, with 7 bases that match TRBD1. This receptor was identified in a woman aged 55 to 70 in a cohort exposed to, infected with or recovered from COVID-19 (not recorded which). Written as DNA, the CDR3 is TGTGCCTGGAGCCGCCTGACGGACAGGAGGCTCACTGGAAACACCATATATTTT. Translating gives CAWSRLTDRRLTGNTIYF.